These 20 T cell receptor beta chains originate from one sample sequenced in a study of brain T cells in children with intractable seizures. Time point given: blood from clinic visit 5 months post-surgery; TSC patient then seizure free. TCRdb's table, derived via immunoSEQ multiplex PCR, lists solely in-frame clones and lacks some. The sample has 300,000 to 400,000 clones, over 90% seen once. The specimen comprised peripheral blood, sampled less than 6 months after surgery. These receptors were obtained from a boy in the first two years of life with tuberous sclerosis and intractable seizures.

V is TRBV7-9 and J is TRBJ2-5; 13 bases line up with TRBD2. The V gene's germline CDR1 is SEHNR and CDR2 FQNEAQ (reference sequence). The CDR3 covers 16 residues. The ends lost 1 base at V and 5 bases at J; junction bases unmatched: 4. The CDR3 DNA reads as TGTGCCAGCAGCTTAGGGACTAGCGGGAGCTGGGAGACCCAGTACTTC. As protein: CASSLGTSGSWETQYF.

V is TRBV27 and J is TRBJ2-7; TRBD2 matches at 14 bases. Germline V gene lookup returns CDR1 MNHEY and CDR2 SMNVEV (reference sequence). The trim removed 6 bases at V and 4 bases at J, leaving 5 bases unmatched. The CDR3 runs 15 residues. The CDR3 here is CASSVRLAGGYEQYF. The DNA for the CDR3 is TGTGCCAGCAGCGTCAGACTAGCGGGAGGGTACGAGCAGTACTTC.

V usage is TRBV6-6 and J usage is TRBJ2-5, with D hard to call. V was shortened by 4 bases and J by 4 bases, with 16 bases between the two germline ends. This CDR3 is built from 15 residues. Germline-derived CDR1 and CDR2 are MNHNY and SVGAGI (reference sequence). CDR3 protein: CASSFHPTGRETQYF. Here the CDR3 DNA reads TGTGCCAGCAGTTTCCATCCGACGGGCCGAGAGACCCAGTACTTC.

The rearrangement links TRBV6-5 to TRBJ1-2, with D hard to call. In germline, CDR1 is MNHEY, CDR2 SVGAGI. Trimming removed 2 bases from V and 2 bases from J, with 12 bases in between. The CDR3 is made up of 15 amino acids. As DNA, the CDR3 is TGTGCCAGCAGTTACGGTGGCAGCAAAAACTATGGCTACACCTTC. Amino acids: CASSYGGSKNYGYTF.

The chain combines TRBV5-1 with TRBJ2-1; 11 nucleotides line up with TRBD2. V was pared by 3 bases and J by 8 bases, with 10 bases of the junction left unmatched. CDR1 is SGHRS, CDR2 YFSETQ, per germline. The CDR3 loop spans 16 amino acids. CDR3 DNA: TGCGCCAGCAGCTCACTAGCGGGAGATTTCCGCGATGAGCAGTTCTTC. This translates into CASSSLAGDFRDEQFF. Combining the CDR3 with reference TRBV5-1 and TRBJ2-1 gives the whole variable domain KAGVTQTPRYLIKTRGQQVTLSCSPISGHRSVSWYQQTPGQGLQFLFEYFSETQRNKGNFPGRFSGRQFSNSRSEMNVSTLELGDSALYLCASSSLAGDFRDEQFFGPGTRLTVL.

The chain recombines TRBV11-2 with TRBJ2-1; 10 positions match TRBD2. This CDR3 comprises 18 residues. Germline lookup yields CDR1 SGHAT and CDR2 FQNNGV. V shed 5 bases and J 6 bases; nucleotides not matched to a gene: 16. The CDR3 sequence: CASSPNLPLAGVFNEQFF. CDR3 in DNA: TGTGCCAGCAGCCCCAATTTACCCCTAGCGGGAGTGTTCAATGAGCAGTTCTTC.

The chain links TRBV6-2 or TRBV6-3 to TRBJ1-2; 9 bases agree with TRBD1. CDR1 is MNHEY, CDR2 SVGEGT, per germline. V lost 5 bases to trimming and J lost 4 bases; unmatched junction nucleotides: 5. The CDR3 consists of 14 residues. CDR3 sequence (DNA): TGTGCCAGCAGTGAGGACAGGGGAATCTATGGCTACACCTTC. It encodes CASSEDRGIYGYTF.

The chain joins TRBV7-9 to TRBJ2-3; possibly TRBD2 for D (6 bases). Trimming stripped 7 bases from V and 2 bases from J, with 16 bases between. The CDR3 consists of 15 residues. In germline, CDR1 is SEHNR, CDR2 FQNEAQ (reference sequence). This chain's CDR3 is CASTTNLALTDTQYF. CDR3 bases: TGTGCCAGCACCACTAATCTAGCGCTCACAGATACGCAGTATTTT.

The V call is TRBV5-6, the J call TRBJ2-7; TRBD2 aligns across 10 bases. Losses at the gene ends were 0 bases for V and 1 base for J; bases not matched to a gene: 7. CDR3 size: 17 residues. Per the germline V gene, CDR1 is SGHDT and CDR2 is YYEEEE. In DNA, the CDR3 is TGTGCCAGCAGCTTGGGTCAGCGGGGGGGACTTTCCTACGAGCAGTACTTC. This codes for CASSLGQRGGLSYEQYF.

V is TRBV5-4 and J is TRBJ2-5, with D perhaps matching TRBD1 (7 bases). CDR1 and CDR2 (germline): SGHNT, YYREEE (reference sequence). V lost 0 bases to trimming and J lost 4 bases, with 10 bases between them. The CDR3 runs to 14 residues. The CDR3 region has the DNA TGTGCCAGCAGCTTGGATCAGGGGGGAGAGACCCAGTACTTC. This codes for CASSLDQGGETQYF.

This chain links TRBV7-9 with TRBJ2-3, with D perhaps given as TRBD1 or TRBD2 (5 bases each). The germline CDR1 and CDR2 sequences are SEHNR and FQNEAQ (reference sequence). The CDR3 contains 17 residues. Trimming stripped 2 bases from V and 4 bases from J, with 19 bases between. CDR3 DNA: TGTGCCAGCAGCTTATTATCGGGCCAGGGAGTTCCAGATACGCAGTATTTT. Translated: CASSLLSGQGVPDTQYF.

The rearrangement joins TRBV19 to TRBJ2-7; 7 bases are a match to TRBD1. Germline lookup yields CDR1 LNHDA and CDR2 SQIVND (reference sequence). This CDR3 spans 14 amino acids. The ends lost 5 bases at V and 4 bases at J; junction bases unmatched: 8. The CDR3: CASSSAGTAYEQYF. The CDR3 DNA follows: TGTGCCAGTAGTTCAGCTGGGACAGCTTACGAGCAGTACTTC.

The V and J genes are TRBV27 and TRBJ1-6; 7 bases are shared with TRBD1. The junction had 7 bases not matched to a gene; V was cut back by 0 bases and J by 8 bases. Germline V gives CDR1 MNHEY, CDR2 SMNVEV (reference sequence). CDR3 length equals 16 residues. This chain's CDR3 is CASSLSLTGQDSPLHF. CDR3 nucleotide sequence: TGTGCCAGCAGTTTATCGCTGACAGGACAGGATTCACCCCTCCACTTT.

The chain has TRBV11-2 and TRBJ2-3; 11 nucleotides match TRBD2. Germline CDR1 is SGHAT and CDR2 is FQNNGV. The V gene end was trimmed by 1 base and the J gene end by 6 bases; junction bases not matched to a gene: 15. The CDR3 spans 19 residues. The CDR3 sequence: CASSLVPVQLAGGRDTQYF. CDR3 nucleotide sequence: TGTGCCAGCAGCTTAGTTCCCGTTCAGCTAGCGGGGGGCCGGGATACGCAGTATTTT.

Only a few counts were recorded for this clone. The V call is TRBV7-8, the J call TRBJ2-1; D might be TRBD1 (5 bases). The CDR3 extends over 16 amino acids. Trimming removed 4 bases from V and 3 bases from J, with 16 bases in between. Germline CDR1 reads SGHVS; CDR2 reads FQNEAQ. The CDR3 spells CASSSHQGFLYNEQFF. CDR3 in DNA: TGTGCCAGCAGCTCCCACCAGGGATTCCTCTACAATGAGCAGTTCTTC.

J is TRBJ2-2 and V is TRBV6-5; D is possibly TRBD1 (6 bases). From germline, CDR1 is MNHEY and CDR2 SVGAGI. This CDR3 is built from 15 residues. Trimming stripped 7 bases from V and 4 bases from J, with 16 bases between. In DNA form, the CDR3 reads TGTGCCAGCATCTCCGACAGGCAGTCCACCGGGGAGCTGTTTTTT. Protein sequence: CASISDRQSTGELFF.

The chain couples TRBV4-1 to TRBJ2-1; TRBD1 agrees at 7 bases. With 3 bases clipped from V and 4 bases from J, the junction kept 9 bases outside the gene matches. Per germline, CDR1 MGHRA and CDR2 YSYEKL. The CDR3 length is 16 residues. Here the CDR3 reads CASSQWDSRIYNEQFF. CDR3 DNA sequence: TGCGCCAGCAGCCAGTGGGACAGCCGAATTTACAATGAGCAGTTCTTC.

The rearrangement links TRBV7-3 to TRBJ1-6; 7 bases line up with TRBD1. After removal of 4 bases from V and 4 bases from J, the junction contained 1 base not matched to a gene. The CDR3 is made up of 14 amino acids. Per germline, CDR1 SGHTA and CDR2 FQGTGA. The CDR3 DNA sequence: TGTGCCAGCAGCTCGACAGGGTATAATTCACCCCTCCACTTT. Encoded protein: CASSSTGYNSPLHF. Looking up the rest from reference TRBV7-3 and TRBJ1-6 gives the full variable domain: GAGVSQTPSNKVTEKGKYVELRCDPISGHTALYWYRQSLGQGPEFLIYFQGTGAADDSGLPNDRFFAVRPEGSVSTLKIQRTERGDSAVYLCASSSTGYNSPLHFGNGTRLTVT.

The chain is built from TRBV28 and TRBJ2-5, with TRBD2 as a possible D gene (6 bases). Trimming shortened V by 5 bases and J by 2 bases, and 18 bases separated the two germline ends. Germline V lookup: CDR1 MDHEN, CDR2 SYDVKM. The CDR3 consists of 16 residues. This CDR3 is CASSPRAGGFQETQYF. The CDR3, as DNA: TGTGCCAGCAGTCCCCGGGCCGGAGGGTTTCAAGAGACCCAGTACTTC.

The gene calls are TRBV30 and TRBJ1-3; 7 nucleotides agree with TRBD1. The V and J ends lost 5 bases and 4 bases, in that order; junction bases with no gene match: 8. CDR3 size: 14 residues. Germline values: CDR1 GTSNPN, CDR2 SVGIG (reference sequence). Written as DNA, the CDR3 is TGTGCCTGGGCAACCGGGACAGTCGGAAACACCATATATTTT. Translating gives CAWATGTVGNTIYF.